This entry describes one TCR beta chain. The PCR employed 60 Vbeta primers together with 13 Jbeta primers. Repertoires were generated with immunoSEQ multiplex PCR, while TCRdb's copy carries only in-frame clones and drops some. The table shows fewer than 140,000 clones, with around 71% occurring only once. The V and J ends lost 3 bases and 0 bases respectively, with 14 bases between them. The CDR3 covers 17 residues. Germline V gene lookup returns CDR1 MNHEY and CDR2 SMNVEV (reference sequence). This specimen comes from a study of cytomegalovirus exposure and HLA in healthy donors. The sequenced sample consisted of PBMCs. The rearrangement joins TRBV27 to TRBJ1-4, with D uncertain. The sequence was obtained from a boy between 10 and 17 years old in good health and CMV-seronegative. CDR3 amino acids: CASSLQWAGSTNEKLFF. The CDR3 region has the DNA TGTGCCAGCAGTTTGCAGTGGGCAGGATCAACTAATGAAAAACTGTTTTTT.